The 4 T cell receptor beta chains given below trace back to one sample, sequenced in a study of cytomegalovirus exposure and HLA in healthy donors. Vbeta (60) and Jbeta (13) primers were used in the PCR. Using immunoSEQ multiplex PCR, the repertoire was profiled, and TCRdb retains in-frame clones only, with some absent. The data contain hundreds of thousands of clones, around 75% of them singletons. Source material: PBMCs. These receptors came from a woman in her 30s in good health and CMV-seronegative.

This clone showed up just a few times. The rearrangement links TRBV5-1 to TRBJ2-1; 7 bases agree with TRBD2. This CDR3 comprises 14 residues. V trimming: 1 base; J trimming: 5 bases; junction bases outside the gene matches: 3. Germline V lookup: CDR1 SGHRS, CDR2 YFSETQ. In nucleotides, the CDR3 is TGCGCCAGCAGCTTGACTAGCGCTGACAATGAGCAGTTCTTC. This translates into CASSLTSADNEQFF.

The table lists this clone with a few counts. V is TRBV11-2 and J is TRBJ2-5; 10 bases line up with TRBD2. V was clipped by 2 bases and J by 5 bases; unmatched bases: 8. The germline gives CDR1 SGHAT, CDR2 FQNNGV. This CDR3 has 16 residues. For the CDR3, the DNA is TGTGCCAGCAGCTTATCGCTAGCGGGAGTCACTGAGACCCAGTACTTC. Translation gives CASSLSLAGVTETQYF.

The rearrangement uses TRBV9 and TRBJ1-2; D gene unclear. The germline CDR1 and CDR2 sequences are SGDLS and YYNGEE. The length of the CDR3 is 12 residues. V was pared by 0 bases and J by 3 bases, with 3 bases between. The CDR3 region is CASSVAYYGYTF. CDR3 sequence (DNA): TGTGCCAGCAGCGTAGCGTACTATGGCTACACCTTC.

In this sample, this clone turned up a few times. This chain connects TRBV5-1 to TRBJ1-1; D uncertain. The CDR3 consists of 13 residues. Per the germline V gene, CDR1 is SGHRS and CDR2 is YFSETQ. Trimming cost V 4 bases and J 7 bases, with 14 bases left between them. The CDR3 loop reads CASSLSPNVEAFF. For the CDR3, the DNA is TGCGCCAGCAGCCTAAGCCCGAACGTTGAAGCTTTCTTT. Together with reference TRBV5-1 and TRBJ1-1, the CDR3 gives the full variable domain: KAGVTQTPRYLIKTRGQQVTLSCSPISGHRSVSWYQQTPGQGLQFLFEYFSETQRNKGNFPGRFSGRQFSNSRSEMNVSTLELGDSALYLCASSLSPNVEAFFGQGTRLTVV.